This T cell receptor beta chain is from a study of tumor-infiltrating lymphocytes in primary liver carcinoma. Whole-study context: There were roughly 3.65 to 7.13 million productive TCRbeta reads per sample, a yield similar across tissue types.

Overall study findings and caveats: Without sorting, CD4+ versus CD8+ T cell repertoires were not compared. Compared with blood, tumor repertoires held significantly more in their top 250 clones.

Priming with a constant-region primer yielded TCR beta cDNA from about 510 ng total RNA. Three nested multiplex PCR rounds, a slightly modified ARM-PCR method, built the TCR beta libraries. Investigators reported that the first two PCR rounds, at 10 cycles each, used TRBV1-TRBV30 forward primers with a C-beta reverse primer. MiXCR, run by TCRdb on the multiplex PCR reads, gives a single entry per CDR3 protein. The table lists just over 300,000 distinct CDR3 sequences, about three fifths of them singletons. In the case of this clonotype: Its specificity is unknown.

Trimming took 3 bases from V and 6 from J; bases not matched to a gene: 7. The CDR3 extends over 13 amino acids. CDR1 and CDR2 (germline): SQVTM, ANQGSEA. The blood RNA (from unsorted whole blood) was obtained, and germline DNA was also extracted. Prior to surgery, about 4.3 milliliters of peripheral blood were drawn. The clonotype was recovered from a woman in her 30s with primary liver carcinoma and hepatitis B virus infection. The sample comprised peripheral blood. The chain recombines TRBV29-1 with TRBJ2-7; 8 bases fit TRBD1. CDR3 in amino acids: CSVDAGTGFEQYF. The CDR3 bases are TGCAGCGTTGATGCCGGGACAGGTTTCGAGCAGTACTTC.